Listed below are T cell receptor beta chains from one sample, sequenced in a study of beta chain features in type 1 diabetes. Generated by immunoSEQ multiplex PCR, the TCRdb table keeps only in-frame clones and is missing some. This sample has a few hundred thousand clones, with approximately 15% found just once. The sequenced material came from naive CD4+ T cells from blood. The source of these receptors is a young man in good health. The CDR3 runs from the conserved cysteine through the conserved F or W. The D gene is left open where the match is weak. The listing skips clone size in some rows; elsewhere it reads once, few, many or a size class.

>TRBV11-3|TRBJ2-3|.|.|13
CASSLVSTDTQYF
TGTGCCAGCAGCTTAGTTAGCACAGATACGCAGTATTTT
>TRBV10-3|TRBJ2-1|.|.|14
CAISGQPNYNEQFF
TGTGCCATCAGTGGACAGCCAAATTACAATGAGCAGTTCTTC
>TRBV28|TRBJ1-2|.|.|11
CASRDVNSYTF
TGTGCCAGCAGAGACGTAAACAGCTACACCTTC
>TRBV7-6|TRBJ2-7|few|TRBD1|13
CASSVTGNGEQYF
TGTGCCAGCAGCGTGACAGGGAATGGCGAGCAGTACTTC
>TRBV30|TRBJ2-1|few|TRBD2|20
CAWTHRSASGSHPTHTKQFF
TGTGCCTGGACCCACCGTTCAGCTAGCGGGAGTCATCCCACCCACACCAAGCAGTTCTTC
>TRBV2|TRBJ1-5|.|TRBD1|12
CASSTGAQPQHF
TGTGCCAGCAGTACAGGGGCACAGCCCCAGCATTTT
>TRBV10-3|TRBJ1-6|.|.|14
CAISEDSYNSPLHF
TGTGCCATCAGTGAGGACAGCTATAATTCACCCCTCCACTTT
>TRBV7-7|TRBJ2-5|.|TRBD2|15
CASSLGGRAAETQYF
TGTGCTAGCAGCTTAGGAGGGAGGGCCGCAGAGACCCAGTACTTC
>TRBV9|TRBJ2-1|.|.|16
CASSVSTKRSYNEQFF
TGTGCCAGCAGCGTCTCAACGAAACGCTCCTACAATGAGCAGTTCTTC
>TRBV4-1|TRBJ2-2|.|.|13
CASSQRNTGELFF
TGCGCCAGCAGCCAGCGGAACACCGGGGAGCTGTTTTTT
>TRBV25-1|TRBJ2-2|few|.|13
CASRTANTGELFF
TGTGCCAGCAGAACAGCGAACACCGGGGAGCTGTTTTTT
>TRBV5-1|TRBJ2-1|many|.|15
CASSLDGSSYNEQFF
TGCGCCAGCAGCTTGGACGGGAGCTCCTACAATGAGCAGTTCTTC
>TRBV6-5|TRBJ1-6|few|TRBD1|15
CASSQDRGRGSPLHF
TGTGCCAGCAGTCAGGACAGGGGGCGCGGGTCACCCCTCCACTTT
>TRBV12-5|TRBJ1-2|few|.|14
CASGLGPQDHGYTF
TGTGCTAGTGGTTTGGGACCGCAGGACCATGGCTACACCTTC
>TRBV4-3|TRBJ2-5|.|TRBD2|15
CASSHSGRAPETQYF
TGCGCCAGCAGCCATAGCGGGAGGGCCCCAGAGACCCAGTACTTC
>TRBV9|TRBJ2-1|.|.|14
CASSGGRSYNEQFF
TGTGCCAGCAGCGGGGGACGGTCCTACAATGAGCAGTTCTTC
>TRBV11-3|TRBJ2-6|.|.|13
CASSFSGANVLTF
TGTGCCAGCAGCTTTTCTGGGGCCAACGTCCTGACTTTC
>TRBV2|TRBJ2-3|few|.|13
CASTSQVGTGQYF
TGTGCCAGCACCAGCCAGGTCGGGACGGGCCAGTATTTT
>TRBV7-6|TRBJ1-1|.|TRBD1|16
CASSPRRQGVDTEAFF
TGTGCCAGCAGCCCAAGACGACAGGGAGTCGACACTGAAGCTTTCTTT
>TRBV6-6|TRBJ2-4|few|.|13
CASSYTVGDIQYF
TGTGCCAGCAGTTACACCGTAGGGGACATTCAGTACTTC
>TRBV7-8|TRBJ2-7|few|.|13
CASSLGFAYEQYF
TGTGCCAGCAGCTTAGGATTCGCCTACGAGCAGTACTTC
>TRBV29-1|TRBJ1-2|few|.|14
CSVVISRAVYGYTF
TGCAGCGTTGTAATTAGTCGGGCAGTCTATGGCTACACCTTC
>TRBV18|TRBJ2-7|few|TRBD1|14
CASSPLDRGQEQYF
TGTGCCAGCTCACCACTGGACAGGGGGCAAGAGCAGTACTTC
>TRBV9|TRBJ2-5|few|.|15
CASSPNKTPRETQYF
TGTGCCAGCAGCCCAAATAAAACTCCGAGGGAGACCCAGTACTTC
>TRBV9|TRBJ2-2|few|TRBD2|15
CASSVSTSGTGELFF
TGTGCCAGCAGCGTTTCGACTAGCGGGACCGGGGAGCTGTTTTTT
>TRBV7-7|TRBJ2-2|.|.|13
CAVPGHSTGELFF
TGTGCCGTTCCGGGACACAGCACCGGGGAGCTGTTTTTT
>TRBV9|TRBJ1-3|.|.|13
CASSVIGSDTIYF
TGTGCCAGCAGCGTGATCGGCTCGGACACCATATATTTT
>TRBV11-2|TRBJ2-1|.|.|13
CASSLDGRNEQFF
TGTGCCAGCAGCTTAGATGGAAGAAATGAGCAGTTCTTC
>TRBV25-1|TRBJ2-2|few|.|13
CASSDSYPGELFF
TGTGCCAGCAGTGACTCTTACCCCGGGGAGCTGTTTTTT
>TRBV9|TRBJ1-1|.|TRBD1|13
CASSTRDRETAFF
TGTGCCAGCAGCACCCGGGACAGGGAGACGGCTTTCTTT
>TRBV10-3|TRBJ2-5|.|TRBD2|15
CAISDIAGGQETQYF
TGTGCCATCAGTGACATAGCGGGAGGGCAGGAGACCCAGTACTTC
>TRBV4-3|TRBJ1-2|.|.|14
CASSQEGRGYGYTF
TGCGCCAGCAGCCAGGAAGGGAGAGGCTATGGCTACACCTTC
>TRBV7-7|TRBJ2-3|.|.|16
CASSLVGESGTDTQYF
TGTGCCAGCAGCTTAGTTGGAGAGAGTGGCACAGATACGCAGTATTTT
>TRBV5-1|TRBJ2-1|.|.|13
CASSLKSDNEQFF
TGCGCCAGCAGCTTGAAGTCAGACAATGAGCAGTTCTTC
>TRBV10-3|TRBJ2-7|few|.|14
CAIRRDGSFYEQYF
TGTGCCATCAGGAGAGACGGAAGTTTCTACGAGCAGTACTTC
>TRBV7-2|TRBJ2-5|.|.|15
CASSREGGRQETQYF
TGTGCCAGCAGCCGAGAGGGTGGGCGCCAAGAGACCCAGTACTTC
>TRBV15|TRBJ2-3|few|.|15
CATSTTALRTDTQYF
TGTGCCACCAGCACCACCGCGTTACGCACAGATACGCAGTATTTT
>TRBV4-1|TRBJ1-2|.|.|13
CASSPAGQHGYTF
TGCGCCAGCAGCCCCGCCGGGCAGCATGGCTACACCTTC
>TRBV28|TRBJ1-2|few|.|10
CASSYLGYTF
TGTGCCAGCAGTTACTTGGGCTACACCTTC
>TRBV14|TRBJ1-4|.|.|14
CASSHVGTNEKLFF
TGTGCCAGCAGCCACGTAGGCACTAATGAAAAACTGTTTTTT
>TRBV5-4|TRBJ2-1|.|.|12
CASSFKRDEQFF
TGTGCCAGCAGCTTTAAAAGGGATGAGCAGTTCTTC
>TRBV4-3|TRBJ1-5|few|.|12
CASSQGNQPQHF
TGCGCCAGCAGCCAAGGGAATCAGCCCCAGCATTTT
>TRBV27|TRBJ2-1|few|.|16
CASSSPAGKPYNEQFF
TGTGCCAGCAGTTCTCCGGCGGGGAAGCCCTACAATGAGCAGTTCTTC
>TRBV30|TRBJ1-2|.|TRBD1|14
CAWSAQGANYGYTF
TGTGCCTGGAGTGCCCAGGGGGCCAACTATGGCTACACCTTC
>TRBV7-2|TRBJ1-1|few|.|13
CASSRQSNTEAFF
TGTGCCAGCAGTCGACAGTCAAACACTGAAGCTTTCTTT
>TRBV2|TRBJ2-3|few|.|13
CASSEEGPRVQYF
TGTGCCAGCAGTGAGGAGGGGCCCCGTGTTCAGTATTTT
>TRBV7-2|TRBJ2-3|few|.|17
CASSLRAGGSITDTQYF
TGTGCCAGCAGCTTGCGAGCGGGCGGAAGCATCACAGATACGCAGTATTTT
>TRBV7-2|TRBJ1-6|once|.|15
CASLPGPQGGSPLHF
TGTGCCAGCTTACCCGGGCCACAGGGCGGTTCACCCCTCCACTTT
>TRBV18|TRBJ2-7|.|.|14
CASSPLPTTYEQYF
TGTGCCAGCTCCCCATTGCCCACGACCTACGAGCAGTACTTC
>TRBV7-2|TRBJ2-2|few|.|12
CASRILTGELFF
TGTGCCAGCAGGATACTCACCGGGGAGCTGTTTTTT
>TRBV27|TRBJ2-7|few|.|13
CASARGVSYEQYF
TGTGCCAGCGCCCGTGGGGTTTCCTACGAGCAGTACTTC
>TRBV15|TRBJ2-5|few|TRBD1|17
CATSRDRDRGRLETQYF
TGTGCCACCAGCAGAGACAGGGACAGGGGGCGCCTCGAGACCCAGTACTTC
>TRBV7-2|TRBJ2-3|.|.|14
CASSFLRVTDTQYF
TGTGCCAGCAGCTTCCTCCGGGTCACAGATACGCAGTATTTT